Many counts were recorded for the clone carrying this T cell receptor (beta chain). Its target is not known. The sample originates from a study of read filtering for tumor transcriptome and immune sequencing. Whole-study context: Among patients, some 17 were male and approximately 15 female, aged about 47 to 80 (mean about 70). Study-level findings and limits: IR-seq and RNA-seq agreed better without single-read clonotypes.

The CDR3 runs to 15 residues. V gave up 0 bases and J gave up 1 base, with 8 bases separating them. CDR1 and CDR2 (germline): LGHNA, YSLEER. The library was built from about 400 ng RNA with molecular barcoded adaptors for alpha/delta and beta/gamma chains. TCRdb independently ran MiXCR on the reads; one entry per CDR3 protein. The table shows 100,000 to 150,000 distinct CDR3 sequences, with less than 15% occurring only once. This chain joins TRBV4-3 and TRBJ2-3; possibly TRBD2 for D (5 bases). Input material: a population of CD138-negative cells sorted from bone marrow. The clonotype comes from a donor older than 35 with multiple myeloma. The CDR3 sequence is CASSQDPRGTDTQYF. CDR3 in DNA: TGCGCCAGCAGCCAAGATCCGCGGGGCACAGATACGCAGTATTTT.